This T cell receptor beta chain was retrieved from a study of T cell responses to AZD1222 COVID-19 vaccine. General study results and limits: Without day 14 samples, only post-peak T cell repertoires were studied. Compared with day 0, the breadth and depth of the Spike-specific TCR repertoire rose significantly after two doses of AZD1222. Only a handful of individuals given AZD1222 were seropositive at baseline. White British ancestry dominated among donors, who included more females, and clonal diversity was possibly underestimated.

Measured with immunoSEQ multiplex PCR; TCRdb has only the in-frame clones, and not every one. This sample carries 150,000 or so clones, over 75% of them seen once, and the ten largest clones take around 1.4%. The CDR3 sequence is 14 residues long. V shed 7 bases and J shed 5 bases, with 20 bases lying between them. Germline CDR1 is SQVTM and CDR2 is ANQGSEA. Worth noting for this clone: Its specificity is not known.

The gene calls are TRBV29-1 and TRBJ1-2, with D tentatively TRBD1 (5 bases). The TCR originated in an adult in good health. The material was peripheral blood, obtained on day 0 of AZD1222 vaccination. CDR3: CSATVGAFGYGYTF. CDR3 in DNA: TGCAGCGCCACGGTTGGGGCCTTTGGGTATGGCTACACCTTC.